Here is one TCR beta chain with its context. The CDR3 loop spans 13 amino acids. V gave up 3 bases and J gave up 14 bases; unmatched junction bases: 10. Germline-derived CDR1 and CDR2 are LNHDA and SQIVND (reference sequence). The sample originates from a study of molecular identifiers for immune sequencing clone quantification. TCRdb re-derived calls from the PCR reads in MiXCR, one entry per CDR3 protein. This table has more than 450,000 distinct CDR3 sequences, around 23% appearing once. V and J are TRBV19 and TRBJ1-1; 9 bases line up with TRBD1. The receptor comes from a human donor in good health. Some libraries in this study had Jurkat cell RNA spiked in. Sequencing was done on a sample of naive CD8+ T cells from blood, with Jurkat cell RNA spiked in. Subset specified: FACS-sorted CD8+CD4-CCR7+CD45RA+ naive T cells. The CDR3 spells CASSMDRGSLDFF. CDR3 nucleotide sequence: TGTGCCAGTAGTATGGACAGGGGATCTTTGGACTTCTTT.